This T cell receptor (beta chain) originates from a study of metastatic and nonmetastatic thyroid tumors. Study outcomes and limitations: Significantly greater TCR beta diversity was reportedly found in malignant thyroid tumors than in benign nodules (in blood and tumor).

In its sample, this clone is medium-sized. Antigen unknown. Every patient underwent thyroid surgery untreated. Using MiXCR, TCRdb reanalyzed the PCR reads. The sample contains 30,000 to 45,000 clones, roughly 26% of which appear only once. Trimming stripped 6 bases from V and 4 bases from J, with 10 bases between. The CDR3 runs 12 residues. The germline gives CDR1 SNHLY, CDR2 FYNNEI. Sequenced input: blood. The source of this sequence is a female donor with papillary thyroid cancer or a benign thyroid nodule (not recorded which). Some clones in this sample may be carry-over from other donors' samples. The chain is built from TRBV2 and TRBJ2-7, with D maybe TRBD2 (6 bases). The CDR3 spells CASRRLEYEQYF. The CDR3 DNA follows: TGTGCCAGCAGACGACTAGAGTACGAGCAGTACTTC.